This T cell receptor beta chain was found in a study of cytomegalovirus exposure and HLA in healthy donors. Across the whole study: Among the roughly 400 genotyped donors, 70% to 85% were placed in the Caucasian-associated ancestry cluster.

As for this clone: What it recognizes is unknown.

Vbeta (60) and Jbeta (13) primers were used in the PCR. TCRdb's copy holds only in-frame clones and misses some; the assay was immunoSEQ multiplex PCR. The sample lists around 150,000 clones, over 70% seen once, with 2.5% to 3.5% in the top ten. The V and J ends lost 5 bases and 4 bases, in that order; junction bases with no gene match: 7. CDR3 length: 15 residues. Germline CDR1 SEHNR, CDR2 FQNEAQ (reference sequence). Overall study results and limits: The authors judged a highly shared variant cluster likely a sequencing artifact. Cytomegalovirus status was reportedly diagnosed by the classifier with high specificity and sensitivity. In an earlier analysis, most TCR beta V segments were productive about 87% or about 30% of the time.

The sequence was obtained from a woman between 45 and 65 years old in good health and CMV-seropositive. The chain couples TRBV7-9 to TRBJ1-4, with TRBD1 identical over 7 bases. Input material: PBMCs. CDR3 nucleotides: TGTGCCAGCAGCCTTGGGGACAGACTTAATGAAAAACTGTTTTTT. Its protein product is CASSLGDRLNEKLFF.